Shown below are 21 T cell receptor beta chains from a single sample sequenced in a study of shared clonotypes between healthy human individuals. TCRdb's table, derived via immunoSEQ multiplex PCR, lists solely in-frame clones and lacks some. The table includes about 2,500,000 clones, 90% to 95% detected once. Sequencing was done on a sample of naive CD4+ T cells sorted from blood. Subset denoted: CD45RA+ positively selected. The origin of the receptors is a young man in good health.

This sequence joins TRBV9 and TRBJ1-1, with D tentatively TRBD1 (6 bases). The V end lost 2 bases, the J end lost 3 bases, and 17 bases lay between the germline ends. The germline CDR1 and CDR2 sequences are SGDLS and YYNGEE. The length of the CDR3 is 16 residues. The CDR3 nucleotides read TGTGCCAGCAGCGTTTCAACCTCTCAGGGGCACACTGAAGCTTTCTTT. As protein: CASSVSTSQGHTEAFF.

The chain is built from TRBV7-9 and TRBJ2-7; TRBD2 aligns across 8 bases. The CDR3 extends over 15 amino acids. V was clipped by 5 bases and J by 1 base; unmatched bases: 7. Germline V lookup: CDR1 SEHNR, CDR2 FQNEAQ (reference sequence). CDR3 sequence: CASSASGSQSYEQYF. DNA for the CDR3: TGTGCCAGCAGCGCAAGCGGGAGCCAGTCCTACGAGCAGTACTTC.

For this clone: The sample holds other DNA sequences that translate to the same CDR3. This sequence joins TRBV27 and TRBJ1-6; D possibly corresponds to TRBD1 (5 bases). The length of the CDR3 is 16 residues. V gave up 3 bases and J gave up 0 bases, with 9 bases separating them. Germline V gene data show CDR1 as MNHEY and CDR2 as SMNVEV (reference sequence). The CDR3 region is CASSFGGSSYNSPLHF. In DNA form, the CDR3 reads TGTGCCAGCAGTTTCGGGGGTTCCTCCTATAATTCACCCCTCCACTTT.

As concerns this clone: The same CDR3 also results from other DNA sequences found in this sample. The chain joins TRBV2 to TRBJ2-2; D possibly matches TRBD1 or TRBD2 (6 bases each). Looked up from germline, CDR1 is SNHLY and CDR2 is FYNNEI. Trimming pared 6 bases from V and 0 bases from J, leaving 11 bases between. The CDR3 has 15 amino acids. This CDR3 is CASRRGGTNTGELFF. The CDR3 nucleotides are TGTGCCAGCAGACGAGGGGGGACGAACACCGGGGAGCTGTTTTTT.

The gene calls are TRBV15 and TRBJ2-7; 10 nucleotides agree with TRBD1. The junction had 1 base not matched to a gene; V was cut back by 9 bases and J by 5 bases. Germline V CDR1 and CDR2: LNHNV, YYDKDF (reference sequence). The CDR3 length is 11 residues. Here the CDR3 reads CATGQGNEQYF. CDR3 bases: TGTGCCACGGGACAGGGGAACGAGCAGTACTTC.

This clone showed up just once. The chain recombines TRBV7-9 with TRBJ2-1; D is tentatively TRBD1 or TRBD2 (5 bases each). The CDR3 spans 16 residues. Between the trimmed V and J ends, which lost 1 base and 0 bases, there was a span of 10 bases. Germline-derived CDR1 and CDR2 are SEHNR and FQNEAQ (reference sequence). CDR3 loop: CASSLGGTSSYNEQFF. DNA of the CDR3: TGTGCCAGCAGCTTAGGGGGCACTAGCTCCTACAATGAGCAGTTCTTC.

The V and J genes are TRBV6-4 and TRBJ1-1; D unresolved. Trimming removed 8 bases from V and 0 bases from J, with 10 bases in between. CDR1 MRHNA and CDR2 SNTAGT come from the germline V gene. The CDR3 contains 13 residues. Here the CDR3 reads CASGVDMNTEAFF. The CDR3 region has the DNA TGTGCCAGCGGGGTGGATATGAACACTGAAGCTTTCTTT.

The chain employs TRBV7-2 and TRBJ1-1, with D uncertain. Germline V gives CDR1 SGHTA, CDR2 FQGNSA. Trimming pared 5 bases from V and 4 bases from J, leaving 11 bases between. The CDR3 spans 13 residues. The CDR3 region has the DNA TGTGCCAGCAGCCCGAGCGGGTTCACTGAAGCTTTCTTT. This codes for CASSPSGFTEAFF.

The rearrangement links TRBV19 to TRBJ1-1; tentatively, D is TRBD1 (5 bases). The V end was cut by 7 bases, the J end by 4 bases, with 16 bases between. The CDR3 length is 14 residues. The V gene's germline CDR1 is LNHDA and CDR2 SQIVND (reference sequence). CDR3 in amino acids: CASTRREGGTEAFF. The CDR3 bases are TGTGCCAGTACCCGCAGGGAAGGAGGCACTGAAGCTTTCTTT.

This chain links TRBV6-6 with TRBJ1-6; tentatively, D is TRBD1 (6 bases). Germline assignment: CDR1 MNHNY and CDR2 SVGAGI (reference sequence). V dropped 0 bases and J dropped 9 bases, with 12 bases sitting between them. The CDR3 loop spans 15 amino acids. CDR3 loop: CASSYSNMGASPLHF. The CDR3 region has the DNA TGTGCCAGCAGTTACTCGAATATGGGGGCTTCACCCCTCCACTTT.

This chain joins TRBV7-9 and TRBJ2-6; no definite D call. This CDR3 has 17 residues. From germline, CDR1 is SEHNR and CDR2 FQNEAQ (reference sequence). V lost 3 bases, J lost 2 bases, and 14 bases lay in between. This CDR3 is CASSFLFSAAGANVLTF. DNA for the CDR3: TGTGCCAGCAGCTTTCTTTTCTCCGCAGCTGGGGCCAACGTCCTGACTTTC.

The CDR3 region is CASSPTVSFYGYTF. The CDR3 nucleotides are TGTGCCAGCTCACCAACCGTCAGCTTCTATGGCTACACCTTC. This chain connects TRBV18 to TRBJ1-2; D not resolved. CDR3 length: 14 residues. Trimming left V 2 bases short and J 4 bases short, with 11 bases between. From germline, CDR1 is KGHSH and CDR2 LQKENI.

V gene TRBV20-1 combines with J gene TRBJ2-5; D is ambiguous. TRBJ2-7 explains the end of the DNA better; the J call may be wrong. Germline lookup yields CDR1 DFQATT and CDR2 SNEGSKA (reference sequence). There are 11 residues in the CDR3. The CDR3 bases are TGCAGTGCTAGTCCAGGTAGCGAGCAGTACTTC. It yields the protein CSASPGSEQYF.

Regarding this clone: A much larger clone differs by one base, so this may be a read error. This CDR3 reads CASSLADTQYF. CDR3 in DNA: TGTGCCAGCAGCTTGGCAGATACGCAGTATTTT. The chain is built from TRBV5-8 and TRBJ2-3; no clear D. V was clipped by 0 bases and J by 4 bases, with 0 bases between them. This CDR3 comprises 11 residues. CDR1 and CDR2 (germline): SGHTS, YDEGEE.

A remark on this clone: The sample contains more than one DNA sequence encoding this CDR3. J is TRBJ1-1 and V is TRBV6-6, with a weak D call TRBD1 (5 bases). V was cut by 2 bases and J by 2 bases, with 6 bases left in between. This CDR3 spans 13 amino acids. Germline CDR1 is MNHNY and CDR2 is SVGAGI (reference sequence). The CDR3 reads CASSYQGNTEAFF. Written as DNA, the CDR3 is TGTGCCAGCAGTTACCAGGGCAACACTGAAGCTTTCTTT.

The chain employs TRBV27 and TRBJ2-1, with 7 bases aligning to TRBD1. CDR1 is MNHEY and CDR2 is SMNVEV in the germline V gene (reference sequence). The J segment lost 4 bases and the V segment lost 1 base, leaving 4 bases of the junction unmatched. The CDR3 runs to 15 residues. Here the CDR3 reads CASSLWGQTYNEQFF. For the CDR3, the DNA is TGTGCCAGCAGTTTATGGGGACAGACTTACAATGAGCAGTTCTTC.

The chain uses TRBV15 and TRBJ2-5; the D gene is possibly TRBD2 (5 bases). The ends were cut back, 0 bases at V and 1 base at J, with 9 bases in the middle. Germline V gene data show CDR1 as LNHNV and CDR2 as YYDKDF (reference sequence). This CDR3 has 15 amino acids. CDR3 nucleotide sequence: TGTGCCACCAGCAGAGATCCCCGGGGCCAAGAGACCCAGTACTTC. Protein: CATSRDPRGQETQYF.

This chain joins TRBV18 and TRBJ2-2; D possibly corresponds to TRBD1 (6 bases). Trimming stripped 5 bases from V and 4 bases from J, with 14 bases between. The CDR3 has 15 residues. The germline gives CDR1 KGHSH, CDR2 LQKENI. Here the CDR3 reads CASSEATGSTGELFF. As DNA, the CDR3 is TGTGCCAGCTCAGAAGCCACAGGGTCCACCGGGGAGCTGTTTTTT.

The count of this clone is one. This chain links TRBV19 with TRBJ2-7; D possibly uses TRBD1 or TRBD2 (5 bases each). The germline CDR1 and CDR2 sequences are LNHDA and SQIVND (reference sequence). The ends were cut back, 3 bases at V and 5 bases at J, with 20 bases in the middle. The CDR3 loop spans 16 amino acids. Written as DNA, the CDR3 is TGTGCCAGTAGTATCGGGGCAAGACGGGGCAAACACGAGCAGTACTTC. This gives the protein CASSIGARRGKHEQYF. The full variable domain, in which reference TRBV19 and TRBJ2-7 provide the parts outside the CDR3, is DGGITQSPKYLFRKEGQNVTLSCEQNLNHDAMYWYRQDPGQGLRLIYYSQIVNDFQKGDIAEGYSVSREKKESFPLTVTSAQKNPTAFYLCASSIGARRGKHEQYFGPGTRLTVT.

This chain uses TRBV15 with TRBJ1-1, with D unresolved. Trimming took 1 base from V and 7 from J, leaving 16 bases between them. CDR3 length: 15 residues. Germline V gene data show CDR1 as LNHNV and CDR2 as YYDKDF (reference sequence). The CDR3 reads CATSRAGESWGEAFF. In nucleotides, the CDR3 is TGTGCCACCAGCAGAGCCGGAGAATCCTGGGGTGAAGCTTTCTTT.

The rearrangement joins TRBV6-4 to TRBJ1-3; unclear D gene. Germline CDR1 and CDR2: MRHNA and SNTAGT. Trimming left V 9 bases short and J 0 bases short, with 9 bases between. The CDR3 consists of 13 residues. The CDR3 loop is CARERASGNTIYF. CDR3 nucleotide sequence: TGTGCCAGGGAGAGAGCCTCTGGAAACACCATATATTTT.